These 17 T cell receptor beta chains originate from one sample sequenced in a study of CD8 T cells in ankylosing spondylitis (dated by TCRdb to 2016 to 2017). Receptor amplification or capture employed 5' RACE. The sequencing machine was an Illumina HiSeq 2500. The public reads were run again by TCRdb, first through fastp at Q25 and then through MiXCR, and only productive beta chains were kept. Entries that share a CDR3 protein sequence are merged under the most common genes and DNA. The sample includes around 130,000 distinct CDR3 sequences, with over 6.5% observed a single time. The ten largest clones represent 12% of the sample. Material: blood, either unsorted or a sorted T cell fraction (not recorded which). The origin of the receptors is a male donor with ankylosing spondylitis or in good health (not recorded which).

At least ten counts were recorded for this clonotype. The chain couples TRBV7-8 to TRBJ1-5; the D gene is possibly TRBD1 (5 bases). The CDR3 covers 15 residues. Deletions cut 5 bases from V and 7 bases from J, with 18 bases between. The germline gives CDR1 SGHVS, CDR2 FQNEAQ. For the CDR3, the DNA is TGTGCCAGCAGCCGTTTCCGGGACGGGTGGCAGCCCCAGCATTTT. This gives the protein CASSRFRDGWQPQHF. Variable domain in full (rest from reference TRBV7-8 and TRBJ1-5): GAGVSQSPRYKVAKRGQDVALRCDPISGHVSLFWYQQALGQGPEFLTYFQNEAQLDKSGLPSDRFFAERPEGSVSTLKIQRTQQEDSAVYLCASSRFRDGWQPQHFGDGTRLSIL.

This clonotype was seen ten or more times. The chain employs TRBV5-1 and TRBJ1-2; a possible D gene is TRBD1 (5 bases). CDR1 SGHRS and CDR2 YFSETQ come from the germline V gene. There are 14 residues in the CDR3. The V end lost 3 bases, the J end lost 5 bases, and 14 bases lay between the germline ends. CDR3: CASSSLEGSYGYTF. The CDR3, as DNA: TGCGCCAGCAGCTCTTTGGAGGGGTCGTATGGCTACACCTTC.

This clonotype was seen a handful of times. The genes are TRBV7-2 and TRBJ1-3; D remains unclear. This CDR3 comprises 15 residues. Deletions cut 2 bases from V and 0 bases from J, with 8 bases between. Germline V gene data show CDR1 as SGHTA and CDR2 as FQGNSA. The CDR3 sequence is CASSLSALSGNTIYF. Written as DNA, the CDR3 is TGTGCCAGCAGCTTATCGGCCCTCTCTGGAAACACCATATATTTT.

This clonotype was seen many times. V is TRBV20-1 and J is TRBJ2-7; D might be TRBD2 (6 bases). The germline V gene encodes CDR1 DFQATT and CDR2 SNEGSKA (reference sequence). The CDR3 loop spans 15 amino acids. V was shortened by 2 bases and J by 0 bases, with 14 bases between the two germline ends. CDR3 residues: CSARLPGLNSYEQYF. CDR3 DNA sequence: TGCAGTGCTAGATTACCGGGACTGAACTCCTACGAGCAGTACTTC.

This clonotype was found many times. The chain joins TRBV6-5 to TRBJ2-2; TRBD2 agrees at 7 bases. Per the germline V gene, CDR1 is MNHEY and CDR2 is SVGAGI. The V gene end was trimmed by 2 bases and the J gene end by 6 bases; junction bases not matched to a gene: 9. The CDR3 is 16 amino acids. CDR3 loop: CASSYGAHRGAGELFF. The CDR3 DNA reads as TGTGCCAGCAGTTACGGGGCCCATCGGGGGGCCGGGGAGCTGTTTTTT.

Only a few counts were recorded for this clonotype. Here the CDR3 reads CSARDARKGTGGSYEQYF. The CDR3, as DNA: TGCAGTGCTAGAGACGCAAGGAAGGGGACAGGGGGTTCCTACGAGCAGTACTTC. The chain carries TRBV20-1 and TRBJ2-7, with 11 positions matching TRBD1. With V trimmed by 0 bases and J by 1 base, 11 bases remained unmatched. CDR3 length: 18 residues. Per germline, CDR1 DFQATT and CDR2 SNEGSKA (reference sequence).

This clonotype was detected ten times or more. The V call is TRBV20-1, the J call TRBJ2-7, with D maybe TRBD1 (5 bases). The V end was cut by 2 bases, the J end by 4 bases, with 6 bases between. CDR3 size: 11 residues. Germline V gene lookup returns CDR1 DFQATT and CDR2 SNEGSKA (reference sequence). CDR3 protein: CSARKGYEQYF. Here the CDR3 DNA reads TGCAGTGCTAGAAAGGGGTACGAGCAGTACTTC.

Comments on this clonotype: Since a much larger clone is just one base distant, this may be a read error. This chain's CDR3 is CASSLKLTVRRETQYF. The CDR3 region has the DNA TGCGCCAGCAGCTTGAAATTGACGGTTCGACGCGAGACCCAGTACTTC. The chain has TRBV5-1 and TRBJ2-5; D is ambiguous. The length of the CDR3 is 16 residues. Germline V lookup: CDR1 SGHRS, CDR2 YFSETQ. V lost 1 base to trimming and J lost 5 bases, with 18 bases between them.

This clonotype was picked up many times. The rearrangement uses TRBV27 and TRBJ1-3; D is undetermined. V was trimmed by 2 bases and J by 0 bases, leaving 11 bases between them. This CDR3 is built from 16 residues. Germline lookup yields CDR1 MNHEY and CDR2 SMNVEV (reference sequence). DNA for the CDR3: TGTGCCAGCAGTTTACGGACGCCATACTCTGGAAACACCATATATTTT. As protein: CASSLRTPYSGNTIYF.

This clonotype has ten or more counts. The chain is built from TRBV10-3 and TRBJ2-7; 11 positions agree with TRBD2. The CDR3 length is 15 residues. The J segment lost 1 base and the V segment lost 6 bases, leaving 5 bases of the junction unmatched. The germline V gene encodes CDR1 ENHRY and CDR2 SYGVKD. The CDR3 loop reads CAIRRGLAVSYEQYF. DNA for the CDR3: TGTGCCATCAGAAGGGGACTAGCGGTTTCCTACGAGCAGTACTTC.

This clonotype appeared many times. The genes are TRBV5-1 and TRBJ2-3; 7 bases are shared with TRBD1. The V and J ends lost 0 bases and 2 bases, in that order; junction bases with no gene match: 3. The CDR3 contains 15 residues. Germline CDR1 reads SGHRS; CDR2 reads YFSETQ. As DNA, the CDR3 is TGCGCCAGCAGCTTGGGAGGGGGCGACACAGATACGCAGTATTTT. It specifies CASSLGGGDTDTQYF.

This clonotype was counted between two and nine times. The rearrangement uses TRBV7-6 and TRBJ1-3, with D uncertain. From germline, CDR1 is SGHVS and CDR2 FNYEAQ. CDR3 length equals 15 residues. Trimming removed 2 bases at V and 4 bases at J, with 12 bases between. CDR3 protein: CASSLLVSGGNTIYF. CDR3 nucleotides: TGTGCCAGCAGCTTACTTGTCTCGGGGGGAAACACCATATATTTT.

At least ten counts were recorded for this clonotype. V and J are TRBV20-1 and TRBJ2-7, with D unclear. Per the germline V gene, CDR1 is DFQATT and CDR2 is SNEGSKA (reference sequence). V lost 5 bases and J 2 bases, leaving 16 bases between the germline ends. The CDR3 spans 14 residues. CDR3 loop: CSAPAVSNPYEQYF. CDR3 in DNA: TGCAGTGCTCCGGCTGTATCAAATCCCTACGAGCAGTACTTC.

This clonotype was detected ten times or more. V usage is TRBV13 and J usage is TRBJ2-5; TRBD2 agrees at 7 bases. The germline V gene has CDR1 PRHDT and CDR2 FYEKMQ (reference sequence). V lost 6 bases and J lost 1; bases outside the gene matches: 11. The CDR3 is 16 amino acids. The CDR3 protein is CASSCAGEAFQETQYF. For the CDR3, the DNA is TGTGCCAGCAGTTGTGCGGGGGAAGCCTTCCAAGAGACCCAGTACTTC.

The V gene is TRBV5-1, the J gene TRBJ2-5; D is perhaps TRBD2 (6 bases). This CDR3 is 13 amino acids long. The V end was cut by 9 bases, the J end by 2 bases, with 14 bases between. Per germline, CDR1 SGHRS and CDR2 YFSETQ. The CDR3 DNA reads TGCGCCACCAGAAGGGAGGTACAAGAGACCCAGTACTTC. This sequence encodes CATRREVQETQYF.

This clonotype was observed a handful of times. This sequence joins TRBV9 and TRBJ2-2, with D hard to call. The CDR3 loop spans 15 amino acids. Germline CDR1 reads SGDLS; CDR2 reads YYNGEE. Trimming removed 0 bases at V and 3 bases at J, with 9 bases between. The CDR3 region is CASSVVLRDTGELFF. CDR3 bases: TGTGCCAGCAGCGTAGTCCTCCGGGACACCGGGGAGCTGTTTTTT.

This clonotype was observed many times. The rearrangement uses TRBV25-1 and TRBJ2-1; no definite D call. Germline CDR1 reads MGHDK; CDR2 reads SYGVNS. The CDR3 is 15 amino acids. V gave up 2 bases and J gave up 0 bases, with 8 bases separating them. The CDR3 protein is CASSEGSSSYNEQFF. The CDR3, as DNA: TGTGCCAGCAGTGAAGGTAGTAGCTCCTACAATGAGCAGTTCTTC.